The rows below give T cell receptor beta chains drawn from one sample of a study of blood T cell repertoires in COVID-19. Assay used: immunoSEQ multiplex PCR; TCRdb lists only in-frame clones, some missing. The sample yields 280,000 or so clones, 85% seen once. The specimen was PBMCs or T cells enriched from blood (not recorded which). The receptors originated from a woman aged 45-65 years who had recovered from COVID-19. CDR3s include the opening cysteine and the closing phenylalanine or tryptophan. The D gene is left open where the match is weak. Some rows have no size entry. The others give once, few or many, or a class for an expanded clone.

TRBJ1-1 | . | TRBD1 | TRBV6-5 | CASSSSQEQGGTEAFF | TGTGCCAGCAGTTCGTCCCAGGAACAGGGGGGGACTGAAGCTTTCTTT
TRBJ2-3 | once | . | TRBV29-1 | CSVERTGASDTQYF | TGCAGCGTTGAAAGGACGGGAGCGTCAGATACGCAGTATTTT
TRBJ1-1 | . | . | TRBV6-5 | CASSYSAQGGNTEAFF | TGTGCCAGCAGTTACTCAGCTCAGGGTGGGAACACTGAAGCTTTCTTT
TRBJ1-1 | . | . | TRBV6-5 | CASSYRNTEAFF | TGTGCCAGCAGTTACCGTAACACTGAAGCTTTCTTT
TRBJ2-1 | . | . | TRBV28 | CASSLSKTQDFRNEQFF | TGTGCCAGCAGTTTATCTAAGACACAGGATTTCCGGAATGAGCAGTTCTTC
TRBJ2-3 | . | . | TRBV12-3/TRBV12-4 | CASGDTRTDTQYF | TGTGCCAGCGGGGACACGCGCACAGATACGCAGTATTTT
TRBJ2-2 | many | TRBD1 | TRBV7-2 | CASSLLAGTGPAGELFF | TGTGCCAGCAGCTTACTTGCCGGGACAGGGCCCGCCGGGGAGCTGTTTTTT
TRBJ1-2 | . | . | TRBV4-2 | CASSQDEISGYTF | TGTGCCAGCAGCCAAGATGAAATCAGTGGCTACACCTTC
TRBJ2-1 | . | TRBD2 | TRBV19 | CASNSGGSSYNEQFF | TGTGCCAGTAACTCGGGCGGGAGTTCATACAATGAGCAGTTCTTC
TRBJ1-4 | . | . | TRBV19 | CASSREMWTNEKLFF | TGTGCCAGTAGCCGGGAGATGTGGACTAATGAAAAACTGTTTTTT